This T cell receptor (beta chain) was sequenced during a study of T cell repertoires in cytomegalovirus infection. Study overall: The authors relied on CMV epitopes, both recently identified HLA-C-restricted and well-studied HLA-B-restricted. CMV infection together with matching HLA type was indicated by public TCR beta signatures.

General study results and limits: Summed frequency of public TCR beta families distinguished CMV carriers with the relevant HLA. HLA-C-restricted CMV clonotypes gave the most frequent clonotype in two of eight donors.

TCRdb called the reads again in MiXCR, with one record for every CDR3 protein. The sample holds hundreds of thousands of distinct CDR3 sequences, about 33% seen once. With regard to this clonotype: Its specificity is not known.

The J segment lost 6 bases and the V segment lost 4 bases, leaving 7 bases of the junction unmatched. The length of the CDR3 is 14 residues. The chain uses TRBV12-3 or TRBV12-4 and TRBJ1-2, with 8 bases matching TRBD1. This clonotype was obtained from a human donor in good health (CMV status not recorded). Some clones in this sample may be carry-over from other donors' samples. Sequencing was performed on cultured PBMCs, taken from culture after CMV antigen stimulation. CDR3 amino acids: CASSYTGGVNGYTF. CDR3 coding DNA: TGTGCCAGCAGTTATACAGGGGGAGTTAATGGCTACACCTTC.